The sample holds many counts of the clone carrying this T cell receptor (beta chain). Its antigen is undetermined. Other nucleotide sequences in the sample specify the same CDR3. Extraction of around 2 micrograms of genomic DNA from cryopreserved PBMCs supplied material for TCR beta libraries. This CDR3 contains 12 residues. Trimming pared 5 bases from V and 0 bases from J, leaving 4 bases between. The germline CDR1 and CDR2 sequences are SEHNR and FQNEAQ (reference sequence). This sample was included in a study of cytotoxic CD8 clonotypes in ibrutinib-treated CLL. Study-level background: Within the patient group, under 12 were relapsed/refractory and approximately 15 treatment-naive, and around 18 were IGHV unmutated.

The table came from immunoSEQ multiplex PCR; TCRdb's copy has only in-frame clones and leaves some out. The sample lists tens of thousands of clones, approximately 50% occurring once. General observations from the study: There were differences in sampling times between sustained-remission and progressing patients.

The material was PBMCs, obtained at disease progression, from a patient treated with ibrutinib. This TCR was sampled from a human donor with chronic lymphocytic leukemia. The rearrangement links TRBV7-9 to TRBJ1-1, with D unclear. The CDR3 region has the DNA TGTGCCAGCAGCCGCGTGAACACTGAAGCTTTCTTT. It codes for CASSRVNTEAFF.